The 22 T cell receptor beta chains presented below share a single source sample, sequenced in a study of Ad26.COV2.S vaccination and SARS-CoV-2 variants (dated by TCRdb to the early 2020s). The treatment or condition label of this sample denotes: 19 received Ad26.COV2.S at low or high dose, single or two shots; roughly five received placebo; per-sample allocation not given. Repertoires of vaccine and placebo recipients were sequenced from samples taken on day 63 after the first injection. Receptor libraries were prepared by the immunoSEQ multiplex PCR assay. Sourced from immuneACCESS, this table was stored by TCRdb with only in-frame sequences that have V and J called. A share of the clones is absent; for the studies checked, an unresolved V gene accounts for under half, and the remainder has no known explanation. For this sample there are roughly 500,000 clones; around 90% appear just once. The top ten constitute 9.5% to 15% of the sample.

This specimen consisted of peripheral blood, obtained in a trial of Ad26.COV2.S vaccine versus placebo. All receptors come from a person between 18 and 65 years old who received the Ad26.COV2.S COVID-19 vaccine or a placebo.

Only one count was recorded for this clone. The chain uses TRBV7-2 and TRBJ2-1; the match to TRBD1 covers 9 bases. Looked up from germline, CDR1 is SGHTA and CDR2 is FQGNSA. With V trimmed by 5 bases and J by 8 bases, 4 bases remained unmatched. This CDR3 comprises 13 residues. In DNA form, the CDR3 reads TGTGCCAGCAGCGGGGGACAGGGCGATGAGCAGTTCTTC. It encodes CASSGGQGDEQFF.

The chain recombines TRBV24-1 with TRBJ2-3; D might be TRBD1 (5 bases). Trimming shortened V by 12 bases and J by 1 base, and 10 bases separated the two germline ends. Germline V gene sequence: CDR1 KGHDR, CDR2 SFDVKD. This CDR3 region has 12 residues. The CDR3 DNA is TGTGCCTCTAGGGGTGGCACAGATACGCAGTATTTT. Amino acid sequence: CASRGGTDTQYF.

This chain links TRBV7-9 with TRBJ2-1; 9 bases match TRBD2. Trimming cost V 1 base and J 8 bases; bases outside gene matches: 12. This CDR3 is 17 amino acids long. Germline loops: CDR1 SEHNR, CDR2 FQNEAQ (reference sequence). The CDR3 is CASSLDLLAGSLDEQFF. The CDR3 region has the DNA TGTGCCAGCAGCTTAGATCTCCTAGCGGGATCCCTCGATGAGCAGTTCTTC.

The chain links TRBV6-5 to TRBJ2-3; D is ambiguous. Trimming stripped 3 bases from V and 0 bases from J, with 10 bases between. Germline V gene data show CDR1 as MNHEY and CDR2 as SVGAGI. The CDR3 has 15 residues. The CDR3 nucleotides are TGTGCCAGCAGTTATCAGTCAGCTAGCACAGATACGCAGTATTTT. The encoded protein is CASSYQSASTDTQYF.

This clone has just one count. The chain couples TRBV19 to TRBJ1-1; 8 positions agree with TRBD1. J was trimmed by 3 bases and V by 4 bases; bases with no gene match: 4. Per germline, CDR1 LNHDA and CDR2 SQIVND (reference sequence). This CDR3 comprises 14 residues. CDR3 sequence: CASSRTGKDTEAFF. The CDR3 DNA follows: TGTGCCAGTAGTAGGACAGGGAAAGACACTGAAGCTTTCTTT.

The rearrangement links TRBV5-1 to TRBJ2-2; maybe TRBD2 (5 bases). From germline, CDR1 is SGHRS and CDR2 YFSETQ. The CDR3 has 14 residues. Between the trimmed V and J ends, which lost 6 bases and 4 bases, there was a span of 13 bases. CDR3: CASTLMRATGELFF. DNA of the CDR3: TGCGCCAGCACCCTGATGCGGGCCACCGGGGAGCTGTTTTTT.

This chain uses TRBV2 with TRBJ2-5; 9 bases agree with TRBD1. The germline V gene has CDR1 SNHLY and CDR2 FYNNEI. With 5 bases clipped from V and 2 bases from J, the junction kept 3 bases outside the gene matches. This CDR3 has 14 residues. The CDR3 DNA sequence: TGTGCCAGCAGTACCGGGACAGGGCAAGAGACCCAGTACTTC. As protein: CASSTGTGQETQYF.

V gene TRBV25-1 combines with J gene TRBJ1-5; a weak D match, TRBD1 (6 bases). Germline values: CDR1 MGHDK, CDR2 SYGVNS. The CDR3 spans 14 residues. Trimming pared 3 bases from V and 7 bases from J, leaving 13 bases between. The CDR3 here is CASSDGGGVQPQHF. The CDR3 region has the DNA TGTGCCAGCAGTGACGGAGGGGGGGTACAGCCCCAGCATTTT.

V is TRBV6-6 and J is TRBJ1-2; 7 bases are a match to TRBD1. The J segment lost 5 bases and the V segment lost 8 bases, leaving 8 bases of the junction unmatched. The CDR3 is made up of 13 amino acids. The germline CDR1 and CDR2 sequences are MNHNY and SVGAGI (reference sequence). The CDR3 reads CASLQGTLYGYTF. As DNA, the CDR3 is TGTGCCAGCCTACAGGGGACCCTATATGGCTACACCTTC.

This sequence joins TRBV28 and TRBJ2-7, with TRBD2 matching 9 bases. V dropped 1 base and J dropped 4; count of bases not matched to a gene: 8. This CDR3 region has 16 residues. Germline V gene sequence: CDR1 MDHEN, CDR2 SYDVKM. DNA of the CDR3: TGTGCCAGCAGTTTATCGGCTAGCGGGGTGGGGTACGAGCAGTACTTC. Residues: CASSLSASGVGYEQYF.

This clone was seen just once. The rearrangement uses TRBV29-1 and TRBJ2-3; 8 nucleotides align to TRBD2. CDR1 and CDR2 from the germline V gene are SQVTM and ANQGSEA. After removal of 5 bases from V and 1 base from J, the junction contained 2 bases not matched to a gene. The CDR3 spans 13 residues. CDR3 in amino acids: CSVSSGGTDTQYF. The CDR3 DNA reads TGCAGCGTTAGTAGCGGGGGCACAGATACGCAGTATTTT.

This chain joins TRBV11-2 and TRBJ2-1; maybe TRBD1 (6 bases). Per the germline V gene, CDR1 is SGHAT and CDR2 is FQNNGV. The CDR3 loop spans 15 amino acids. The germline V and J ends were trimmed by 1 base and 7 bases, with 14 bases remaining between them. The CDR3, as DNA: TGTGCCAGCAGCTTAGTAACAGGGTCGGCAAATGAGCAGTTCTTC. It translates to CASSLVTGSANEQFF.

This chain links TRBV2 with TRBJ2-7, with unresolved D. The CDR3 has 13 amino acids. CDR1 is SNHLY, CDR2 FYNNEI, per germline. Trimming pared 0 bases from V and 9 bases from J, leaving 12 bases between. CDR3 DNA sequence: TGTGCCAGCAGTGAAGCGCCGCCGATTGGGCAGTACTTC. Protein: CASSEAPPIGQYF.

This clone was detected only once. V and J are TRBV14 and TRBJ2-1; 10 nucleotides match TRBD2. CDR1 SGHDN and CDR2 FVKESK come from the germline V gene. The CDR3 is made up of 16 amino acids. Unmatched junction bases numbered 8, after V lost 5 bases and J lost 4 bases. CDR3 loop: CASSRRTSGIYNEQFF. CDR3 sequence (DNA): TGTGCCAGCAGCAGACGGACTAGCGGAATATACAATGAGCAGTTCTTC.

The chain combines TRBV25-1 with TRBJ2-5; TRBD2 matches at 14 bases. The CDR3 loop spans 17 amino acids. The trim removed 3 bases at V and 5 bases at J, leaving 8 bases unmatched. The germline CDR1 and CDR2 sequences are MGHDK and SYGVNS. CDR3 sequence reads: CASSDSLTSGRAETQYF. The CDR3 nucleotides are TGTGCCAGCAGTGACTCCCTGACTAGCGGGAGGGCGGAGACCCAGTACTTC.

V is TRBV5-6 and J is TRBJ2-3; TRBD2 agrees at 11 bases. CDR1 and CDR2 (germline): SGHDT, YYEEEE. The CDR3 has 16 residues. Trimming removed 4 bases from V and 1 base from J; junction bases left unmatched: 5. The chain's CDR3 is CASSTPGLAGTDTQYF. The CDR3 DNA sequence: TGTGCCAGCAGCACGCCGGGACTAGCGGGCACAGATACGCAGTATTTT.

The chain links TRBV12-3 or TRBV12-4 to TRBJ2-1; 10 nucleotides match TRBD2. The CDR3 runs to 13 residues. V trimming: 10 bases; J trimming: 5 bases; junction bases outside the gene matches: 5. The CDR3 here is CATGTSVDNEQFF. CDR3 DNA: TGTGCCACCGGGACTAGCGTAGACAATGAGCAGTTCTTC.

The chain uses TRBV7-2 and TRBJ2-7, with 9 nucleotides matching TRBD1. The J segment lost 4 bases and the V segment lost 0 bases, leaving 4 bases of the junction unmatched. The V gene's germline CDR1 is SGHTA and CDR2 FQGNSA. The CDR3 contains 15 residues. The CDR3 protein is CASSLAGQGRYEQYF. The CDR3 nucleotides are TGTGCCAGCAGCTTAGCTGGACAGGGGAGGTACGAGCAGTACTTC.

The chain links TRBV28 to TRBJ1-1, with 9 bases lining up with TRBD1. Germline trimming cut 11 bases from V and 5 bases from J; bases unmatched to any gene: 9. The CDR3 has 13 residues. Germline CDR1 reads MDHEN; CDR2 reads SYDVKM. The CDR3 nucleotides read TGTGCCGGGCGAACAGGGGGCCAAACTGAAGCTTTCTTT. It specifies CAGRTGGQTEAFF. The whole variable domain, filled in from reference TRBV28 and TRBJ1-1, reads DVKVTQSSRYLVKRTGEKVFLECVQDMDHENMFWYRQDPGLGLRLIYFSYDVKMKEKGDIPEGYSVSREKKERFSLILESASTNQTSMYLCAGRTGGQTEAFFGQGTRLTVV.

The J gene is TRBJ1-4, the V gene TRBV28; tentatively, D is TRBD1 (6 bases). Trimming took 6 bases from V and 4 from J, leaving 12 bases between them. The CDR3 loop spans 14 amino acids. The germline V gene encodes CDR1 MDHEN and CDR2 SYDVKM. In nucleotides, the CDR3 is TGTGCCAGCAGCCAGACAGGAATTAATGAAAAACTGTTTTTT. Its protein is CASSQTGINEKLFF.

This chain uses TRBV6-5 with TRBJ2-5; TRBD1 agrees at 7 bases. The ends lost 6 bases at V and 4 bases at J; junction bases unmatched: 5. CDR1 is MNHEY and CDR2 is SVGAGI in the germline V gene. CDR3 length: 13 residues. The DNA for the CDR3 is TGTGCCAGCAGGCCAACAGGGGCAGAGACCCAGTACTTC. Residues: CASRPTGAETQYF.

V gene TRBV9 combines with J gene TRBJ2-1; no definite D call. Trimming shortened V by 6 bases and J by 0 bases, and 13 bases separated the two germline ends. CDR3 length: 15 residues. The germline CDR1 and CDR2 sequences are SGDLS and YYNGEE. CDR3 DNA: TGTGCCAGCACCCACACTCCGAGCTCCTACAATGAGCAGTTCTTC. Residues: CASTHTPSSYNEQFF.